This passage covers 10 T cell receptor beta chains from one sample sequenced in a study of PD-1 blockade in mismatch repair-deficient tumors. This table comes from immunoSEQ multiplex PCR, and its TCRdb copy is limited to in-frame clones, with some not included. The sample shows about 110,000 clones, about 80% of them seen only once. Sequencing was performed on peripheral blood, taken roughly 13 months after starting pembrolizumab. All receptors come from an adult with mismatch repair-deficient cancer.

In DNA form, the CDR3 reads TGTGCCAGCTCACCTACCATCGACAGCGACTATGGCTACACCTTC. Translation gives CASSPTIDSDYGYTF. J is TRBJ1-2 and V is TRBV18; possibly TRBD1 for D (5 bases). V lost 3 bases and J lost 3, with 14 bases in between. Germline lookup yields CDR1 KGHSH and CDR2 LQKENI. The CDR3 has 15 residues.

This chain connects TRBV4-1 to TRBJ2-2; D possibly matches TRBD1 or TRBD2 (5 bases each). Germline CDR1 and CDR2: MGHRA and YSYEKL. CDR3 length: 16 amino acids. Trimming took off 1 base at V and 4 bases at J, with 13 bases between the two ends. The DNA for the CDR3 is TGCGCCAGCAGCCAAGGCCCGGGGACGGTCACCGGGGAGCTGTTTTTT. This codes for CASSQGPGTVTGELFF.

J is TRBJ2-7 and V is TRBV29-1; D might be TRBD2 (5 bases). V was trimmed by 3 bases and J by 2 bases, leaving 14 bases between them. Germline-derived CDR1 and CDR2 are SQVTM and ANQGSEA. This CDR3 comprises 14 residues. In DNA, the CDR3 is TGCAGCGTTGAGGTCGGGGAGACCCCCTACGAGCAGTACTTC. Its protein is CSVEVGETPYEQYF.

The V gene is TRBV9, the J gene TRBJ2-7, with 10 bases that match TRBD2. The CDR3 spans 16 residues. Trimming took 4 bases from V and 3 from J; bases not matched to a gene: 10. Germline V lookup: CDR1 SGDLS, CDR2 YYNGEE. CDR3 protein: CASSSSVLAGLYEQYF. The DNA of the CDR3 is TGTGCCAGCAGCTCCTCGGTACTAGCGGGGCTCTACGAGCAGTACTTC.

CDR3 nucleotide sequence: TGTGCCACCAGCAGAGGCGGGACTAGCGGGAACACCGGGGAGCTGTTTTTT. Protein product: CATSRGGTSGNTGELFF. The J gene is TRBJ2-2, the V gene TRBV15, with 11 bases aligning to TRBD2. The CDR3 totals 17 residues. Trimming took 1 base from V and 1 from J; bases not matched to a gene: 2. Germline-derived CDR1 and CDR2 are LNHNV and YYDKDF (reference sequence).

This chain links TRBV7-9 with TRBJ2-5; D unresolved. The ends were cut back, 1 base at V and 3 bases at J, with 12 bases in the middle. Germline CDR1 SEHNR, CDR2 FQNEAQ (reference sequence). This CDR3 has 15 residues. CDR3 sequence (DNA): TGTGCCAGCAGCTTAGTAGGCAGTCGAAAAGAGACCCAGTACTTC. This translates into CASSLVGSRKETQYF.

This sequence joins TRBV6-1 and TRBJ2-7, with unresolved D. V lost 2 bases and J lost 1, with 6 bases in between. Germline CDR1 is MNHNS and CDR2 is SASEGT. There are 13 residues in the CDR3. The CDR3 loop is CASSEPYSYEQYF. In DNA form, the CDR3 reads TGTGCCAGCAGTGAACCTTATTCCTACGAGCAGTACTTC.

In DNA form, the CDR3 reads TGTGCCAGCAGCTTAGGGGAGGGCCCCAATACGCAGTATTTT. Translated, it gives CASSLGEGPNTQYF. The chain is built from TRBV11-3 and TRBJ2-3, with 7 bases identical to TRBD2. CDR3 size: 14 residues. Germline V gene sequence: CDR1 SGHNT, CDR2 YENEEA. V gave up 1 base and J gave up 7 bases; unmatched junction bases: 5.

The chain combines TRBV18 with TRBJ2-6, with D possibly TRBD1 on 5 matching bases. Trimming shortened V by 1 base and J by 0 bases, and 19 bases separated the two germline ends. This CDR3 has 20 amino acids. Per germline, CDR1 KGHSH and CDR2 LQKENI. The CDR3 is CASSPLGASALNSGANVLTF. The CDR3 DNA follows: TGTGCCAGCTCACCACTTGGGGCTTCCGCCTTGAACTCTGGGGCCAACGTCCTGACTTTC. The entire variable domain, with the rest obtained from reference TRBV18 and TRBJ2-6, is as follows: NAGVMQNPRHLVRRRGQEARLRCSPMKGHSHVYWYRQLPEEGLKFMVYLQKENIIDESGMPKERFSAEFPKEGPSILRIQQVVRGDSAAYFCASSPLGASALNSGANVLTFGAGSRLTVL.

The sample holds a few counts of this clone. This rearrangement joins TRBV5-1 to TRBJ2-2; D remains ambiguous. The V end lost 0 bases, the J end lost 6 bases, and 6 bases lay between the germline ends. The germline CDR1 and CDR2 sequences are SGHRS and YFSETQ. This CDR3 is 13 amino acids long. The CDR3 is CASSLGISGELFF. For the CDR3, the DNA is TGCGCCAGCAGCTTGGGAATTTCCGGGGAGCTGTTTTTT.